This is a list of T cell receptor beta chains from one sample in a study of CD8+ T cells in alopecia areata. This table comes from immunoSEQ multiplex PCR, and its TCRdb copy is limited to in-frame clones, with some not included. The sample shows roughly 250,000 clones, about 68% of them seen only once. Here the sequenced sample was CD4+ T cells sorted from blood, taken at week 0. The receptors derive from a human donor with alopecia areata. Each CDR3 is given with its conserved first and last residue. Each record gives: CDR3 length, D gene, clone size, V gene, J gene, CDR3 DNA, CDR3 protein. D genes are given only for firm matches. Clone size, where shown, is once, few, many, or a class for clones that have expanded.

cdr3_length: 15
d_call: -
clone_size: -
v_call: TRBV6-1
j_call: TRBJ2-6
cdr3_nt: TGTGCCAGCAGTGACAAGGAGTCTGGGGCCAACGTCCTGACTTTC
cdr3_aa: CASSDKESGANVLTF

cdr3_length: 16
d_call: -
clone_size: -
v_call: TRBV4-1
j_call: TRBJ2-1
cdr3_nt: TGCGCCAGCAGCCAAAGGGTGACAGAGACCTACAATGAGCAGTTCTTC
cdr3_aa: CASSQRVTETYNEQFF

cdr3_length: 14
d_call: -
clone_size: few
v_call: TRBV19
j_call: TRBJ1-6
cdr3_nt: TGTGCCAGTAGTATAGAAGTCAGGGCTCCACCCCTCCACTTT
cdr3_aa: CASSIEVRAPPLHF

cdr3_length: 16
d_call: -
clone_size: -
v_call: TRBV4-1
j_call: TRBJ2-1
cdr3_nt: TGCGCCAGCAGCCAACTGGACATCGTTTCCTACAATGAGCAGTTCTTC
cdr3_aa: CASSQLDIVSYNEQFF

cdr3_length: 12
d_call: -
clone_size: -
v_call: TRBV5-6
j_call: TRBJ2-7
cdr3_nt: TGTGCCAGCAGCCTTGGGGTCTACGAGCAGTACTTC
cdr3_aa: CASSLGVYEQYF

cdr3_length: 13
d_call: -
clone_size: few
v_call: TRBV4-2
j_call: TRBJ2-5
cdr3_nt: TGTGCCAGCAGCCAAGGGGCAGGAGAGACCCAGTACTTC
cdr3_aa: CASSQGAGETQYF

cdr3_length: 12
d_call: -
clone_size: -
v_call: TRBV4-1
j_call: TRBJ1-5
cdr3_nt: TGCGCCAGCAGCCACCCCCGTGGGCCCCAGCATTTT
cdr3_aa: CASSHPRGPQHF

cdr3_length: 16
d_call: TRBD1
clone_size: -
v_call: TRBV7-9
j_call: TRBJ1-1
cdr3_nt: TGTGCCAGCAGCTTACGTTTTGACAGGGGGAACACTGAAGCTTTCTTT
cdr3_aa: CASSLRFDRGNTEAFF

cdr3_length: 14
d_call: TRBD1
clone_size: few
v_call: TRBV27
j_call: TRBJ2-5
cdr3_nt: TGTGCCAGCGGTTGGCGGGGACAGGGTGGGACCCAGTACTTC
cdr3_aa: CASGWRGQGGTQYF

cdr3_length: 15
d_call: TRBD2
clone_size: -
v_call: TRBV29-1
j_call: TRBJ2-1
cdr3_nt: TGCAGCGCTATCCCCTTAGGCGGGGGGGCCCTCGAGCAGTTCTTC
cdr3_aa: CSAIPLGGGALEQFF

cdr3_length: 14
d_call: TRBD1
clone_size: -
v_call: TRBV7-2
j_call: TRBJ1-6
cdr3_nt: TGTGCCAGCAGCCCGGACAGGGGGCATTCACCCCTCCACTTT
cdr3_aa: CASSPDRGHSPLHF

cdr3_length: 12
d_call: -
clone_size: -
v_call: TRBV10-3
j_call: TRBJ2-7
cdr3_nt: TGTGCCACTGGGAGTGCAGCCTACGAGCAGTACTTC
cdr3_aa: CATGSAAYEQYF

cdr3_length: 17
d_call: -
clone_size: few
v_call: TRBV7-3
j_call: TRBJ2-3
cdr3_nt: TGTGCCAGCAGCTTAAAGGGAGCAGCCTCGGAGGTGGATACGCAGTATTTT
cdr3_aa: CASSLKGAASEVDTQYF

cdr3_length: 13
d_call: -
clone_size: few
v_call: TRBV19
j_call: TRBJ1-1
cdr3_nt: TGTGCCAGCAGCAAACACTTGAACACTGAAGCTTTCTTT
cdr3_aa: CASSKHLNTEAFF

cdr3_length: 15
d_call: -
clone_size: -
v_call: TRBV4-2
j_call: TRBJ2-3
cdr3_nt: TGTGCCAGCAACCGAGGGGAGCAGGGTGAAGATACGCAGTATTTT
cdr3_aa: CASNRGEQGEDTQYF

cdr3_length: 15
d_call: -
clone_size: few
v_call: TRBV5-6
j_call: TRBJ2-5
cdr3_nt: TGTGCCAGCAGCCCAGGAGCCCCCGACCAAGAGACCCAGTACTTC
cdr3_aa: CASSPGAPDQETQYF

cdr3_length: 14
d_call: -
clone_size: few
v_call: TRBV21-1
j_call: TRBJ1-2
cdr3_nt: TGTGCCAGCAGGTCCTCTTCGGAGTTTAGTGGCTACACCTTC
cdr3_aa: CASRSSSEFSGYTF